This TCR beta chain was recovered during a study of cytomegalovirus exposure and HLA in healthy donors. Study-level findings and limits: When analyzed later, a missense DCLRE1C variant was found to be linked to TCR beta V- and J-gene trimming.

In the PCR, 60 Vbeta and 13 Jbeta primers were used. TCRdb's copy holds only in-frame clones and misses some; the assay was immunoSEQ multiplex PCR. The sample lists 80,000 or so clones; 70% to 85% were seen once. CDR3 length: 13 residues. CDR1 and CDR2 (germline): SNHLY, FYNNEI. The V end lost 4 bases, the J end lost 10 bases, and 14 bases lay between the germline ends. Regarding this clone: The antigen remains unidentified.

This TCR came from a man aged 50 or older in good health and CMV-seropositive. Sequencing used PBMCs. The V and J genes are TRBV2 and TRBJ2-1; D might be TRBD2 (5 bases). The chain's CDR3 is CASSGKGLREQFF. The CDR3 coding sequence is TGTGCCAGCAGTGGCAAAGGACTGCGGGAGCAGTTCTTC. Using reference TRBV2 and TRBJ2-1 for the parts outside the CDR3, the full variable domain is EPEVTQTPSHQVTQMGQEVILRCVPISNHLYFYWYRQILGQKVEFLVSFYNNEISEKSEIFDDQFSVERPDGSNFTLKIRSTKLEDSAMYFCASSGKGLREQFFGPGTRLTVL.